This T cell receptor beta chain was sequenced in a study of vaccination and CD4 T cells after COVID-19. About the research overall: Participants received two doses of either BNT162b2 or mRNA-1273 vaccine.

Scientists ran DNA taken from cultured CD4+ T cells through the Oncomine TCR Beta short-read assay for sequencing. The source of extracted genomic DNA was cultured CD4+ T cells. TCRdb independently ran MiXCR on the PCR reads; one entry per CDR3 protein. The profile shows roughly 11,000 distinct CDR3 sequences, 37% of them singletons. This clonotype has only a few counts. What it binds is not known. Treatment defined: approximately nine-day PBMC culture with coronavirus spike peptide pools or control peptides (ViraFEST assay). These CD4+ T cells came from an unexposed donor, sampled before the COVID-19 pandemic (2011-2018). ViraFEST enlarged antigen-specific T cell populations with peptide pools and afterwards sequenced TCRs. Negative selection separated CD4+ T cells from 10-day cultures. Material: CD4+ T cells from blood, cultured in vitro. The origin of this receptor is a human donor in good health.

Written as DNA, the CDR3 is TGCAGTGCTAGAGTGGGACAGGGGGCAGGCAATCAGCCCCAGCATTTT. It yields the protein CSARVGQGAGNQPQHF. The V call is TRBV20-1, the J call TRBJ1-5; 12 bases match TRBD1. Trimming removed 1 base from V and 2 bases from J; junction bases left unmatched: 3. CDR3 length equals 16 residues. CDR1 is DFQATT, CDR2 SNEGSKA, per germline (reference sequence).